The 26 T cell receptor beta chains in this list originate from one sample, sequenced in a study of blood T cell repertoires in COVID-19. Generated by immunoSEQ multiplex PCR, the TCRdb table keeps only in-frame clones and is missing some. The top ten hold roughly 5% of the sample, which has over 200,000 clones, 89% seen once. The sample comprised peripheral blood. These receptors were taken from a woman aged 40 to 50 with acute or convalescent COVID-19.

The chain is built from TRBV14 and TRBJ2-5, with D uncertain. Trimming cost V 1 base and J 8 bases, with 8 bases left between them. The CDR3 sequence is 12 residues long. Germline CDR1 is SGHDN and CDR2 is FVKESK. In DNA, the CDR3 is TGTGCCAGCAGCCAAGGGTTGGCCACCCAGTACTTC. Its protein is CASSQGLATQYF.

The chain carries TRBV7-2 and TRBJ1-5, with TRBD1 identical over 10 bases. V shed 5 bases and J 5 bases; nucleotides not matched to a gene: 18. The germline V gene has CDR1 SGHTA and CDR2 FQGNSA. CDR3 size: 19 residues. CDR3 protein: CASSLAVGQGLWAHQPQHF. Here the CDR3 DNA reads TGTGCCAGCAGCCTCGCTGTGGGACAGGGGTTATGGGCTCATCAGCCCCAGCATTTT.

This clone was picked up one time. In DNA, the CDR3 is TGTGCCAGCAGCCAAGGACTGAATCAGCCCCAGCATTTT. This codes for CASSQGLNQPQHF. The chain couples TRBV3-1 (or the pseudogene TRBV3-2) to TRBJ1-5, with D hard to call. The CDR3 consists of 13 residues. V lost 1 base and J 4 bases, leaving 5 bases between the germline ends. Germline assignment: CDR1 LGHDT and CDR2 YNNKEL (reference sequence).

On this clone: A junction end diverges from the germline sequence, so it may reflect a read error. The chain carries TRBV11-3 and TRBJ2-2; maybe TRBD2 (6 bases). Germline lookup yields CDR1 SGHNT and CDR2 YENEEA. The CDR3 has 15 amino acids. The CDR3 DNA follows: TGTGCCAGCAGCCCCCCTGGGGGGAACCCCGGGGAGCTGTTTTTT. Translation: CASSPPGGNPGELFF.

V gene TRBV5-6 combines with J gene TRBJ1-2; D remains unclear. CDR1 and CDR2 (germline): SGHDT, YYEEEE. There are 12 residues in the CDR3. Trimming pared 7 bases from V and 2 bases from J, leaving 9 bases between. The CDR3 here is CASRIGNYGYTF. The DNA for the CDR3 is TGTGCCAGCCGAATTGGCAACTATGGCTACACCTTC.

This clone has a single count. The V gene is TRBV5-1, the J gene TRBJ2-3, with TRBD2 identical over 11 bases. Losses at the gene ends were 3 bases for V and 5 bases for J; bases not matched to a gene: 5. The germline V gene has CDR1 SGHRS and CDR2 YFSETQ. The length of the CDR3 is 15 residues. CDR3 loop: CASSSLSGGGDTQYF. The DNA for the CDR3 is TGCGCCAGCAGCTCCCTTAGCGGGGGGGGAGATACGCAGTATTTT.

This chain joins TRBV11-1 and TRBJ1-1; D is ambiguous. The V gene lost 5 bases and the J gene lost 1 base, with 17 bases spanning the gap. Germline V gives CDR1 SGHAT, CDR2 FQDESV (reference sequence). This CDR3 spans 16 amino acids. Written as DNA, the CDR3 is TGTGCCAGCAGCCTACCCCGCGGGCATACGAACACTGAAGCTTTCTTT. It codes for CASSLPRGHTNTEAFF.

The chain is built from TRBV11-2 and TRBJ2-1, with 8 bases lining up with TRBD2. The germline V gene encodes CDR1 SGHAT and CDR2 FQNNGV. The trim removed 5 bases at V and 2 bases at J, leaving 8 bases unmatched. The CDR3 contains 16 residues. In nucleotides, the CDR3 is TGTGCCAGCAGCCCTATGGGCGGGGGGCCCTACAATGAGCAGTTCTTC. It specifies CASSPMGGGPYNEQFF.

This clone was found once. The chain employs TRBV29-1 and TRBJ1-1; D is uncertain. V was cut by 6 bases and J by 3 bases, with 8 bases left in between. This CDR3 comprises 11 residues. CDR1 SQVTM and CDR2 ANQGSEA come from the germline V gene. The CDR3 region has the DNA TGCAGCGTAGTCGGGTACACTGAAGCTTTCTTT. It specifies CSVVGYTEAFF.

This clone occurred once. V is TRBV7-7 and J is TRBJ2-5, with 16 nucleotides matching TRBD2. V lost 5 bases, J lost 8 bases, and 14 bases stayed unmatched. This CDR3 comprises 18 residues. CDR1 and CDR2 from the germline V gene are SSHAT and FNYEAQ (reference sequence). CDR3 nucleotide sequence: TGTGCCAGCAGCCTTGATAGAGGGACTAGCGGGGGGGCCGGAACCCAGTACTTC. Encoded protein: CASSLDRGTSGGAGTQYF.

V gene TRBV19 combines with J gene TRBJ1-5, with D possibly TRBD1 on 6 matching bases. V was pared by 5 bases and J by 6 bases, with 11 bases between. Germline V CDR1 and CDR2: LNHDA, SQIVND (reference sequence). The CDR3 sequence is 13 residues long. The CDR3 nucleotides read TGTGCCAGTAGTCGGCAGGGGCTTCAGCCCCAGCATTTT. It yields the protein CASSRQGLQPQHF.

The CDR3 nucleotides read TGTGCCAGTACCCTGGCCTTAAACACTGAAGCTTTCTTT. It encodes CASTLALNTEAFF. The chain is built from TRBV19 and TRBJ1-1; D unclear. The V end was cut by 7 bases, the J end by 2 bases, with 11 bases between. CDR3 length equals 13 residues. Germline-derived CDR1 and CDR2 are LNHDA and SQIVND (reference sequence).

The rearrangement joins TRBV6-6 to TRBJ2-2, with TRBD1 identical over 9 bases. The V and J ends lost 4 bases and 6 bases, in that order; junction bases with no gene match: 9. The CDR3 length is 16 residues. The germline V gene encodes CDR1 MNHNY and CDR2 SVGAGI (reference sequence). This CDR3 reads CASSSTGGAGSGELFF. The CDR3 DNA is TGTGCCAGCAGTTCAACAGGGGGCGCCGGTTCCGGGGAGCTGTTTTTT.

The CDR3 here is CASSETALGDQPQHF. Written as DNA, the CDR3 is TGTGCCAGCAGTGAGACAGCCCTAGGGGATCAGCCCCAGCATTTT. The chain joins TRBV6-1 to TRBJ1-5; a weak D match, TRBD1 (5 bases). This CDR3 has 15 residues. Germline V gene sequence: CDR1 MNHNS, CDR2 SASEGT. V was cut by 3 bases and J by 5 bases, with 14 bases left in between.

The chain combines TRBV6-5 with TRBJ2-3; D gene ambiguous. Germline loops: CDR1 MNHEY, CDR2 SVGAGI. V lost 4 bases and J 4 bases, leaving 6 bases between the germline ends. The CDR3 loop spans 12 amino acids. CDR3 bases: TGTGCCAGCAGTTCTTTCGCAGATACGCAGTATTTT. Translating gives CASSSFADTQYF.

The V and J genes are TRBV10-3 and TRBJ2-1; 13 bases are a match to TRBD2. Losses at the gene ends were 6 bases for V and 5 bases for J; bases not matched to a gene: 4. The CDR3 extends over 15 amino acids. Looked up from germline, CDR1 is ENHRY and CDR2 is SYGVKD. The CDR3 here is CAIRGLAGQHNEQFF. Here the CDR3 DNA reads TGTGCCATCAGGGGACTAGCGGGACAACACAATGAGCAGTTCTTC.

The rearrangement links TRBV27 to TRBJ2-5; 8 nucleotides line up with TRBD1. This CDR3 contains 15 residues. Trimming cost V 5 bases and J 5 bases; bases outside gene matches: 10. The V gene's germline CDR1 is MNHEY and CDR2 SMNVEV (reference sequence). The CDR3 coding sequence is TGTGCCAGCAGTCCCTGGACAGGGAGGATCGAGACCCAGTACTTC. Residues: CASSPWTGRIETQYF.

V is TRBV25-1 and J is TRBJ2-1, with D perhaps matching TRBD1 (6 bases). The CDR3 consists of 16 residues. V was clipped by 9 bases and J by 1 base, with 19 bases between them. The germline CDR1 and CDR2 sequences are MGHDK and SYGVNS. CDR3 DNA: TGTGCCAGTAAGAGCGACTCAGGGGTATCCTACAATGAGCAGTTCTTC. This codes for CASKSDSGVSYNEQFF.

This clone was detected only a few times. The chain uses TRBV29-1 and TRBJ2-3; TRBD2 might be the D (6 bases). Germline V lookup: CDR1 SQVTM, CDR2 ANQGSEA. This CDR3 region has 12 residues. V lost 6 bases to trimming and J lost 7 bases, with 14 bases between them. The chain's CDR3 is CSVQTAGYTQYF. As DNA, the CDR3 is TGCAGCGTGCAGACTGCGGGGTATACGCAGTATTTT.

This clone was seen only a few times. The CDR3 is CASSFFLGQGSASNQPQHF. As DNA, the CDR3 is TGTGCCAGCAGTTTCTTCTTGGGACAGGGATCCGCCAGCAATCAGCCCCAGCATTTT. The rearrangement uses TRBV6-2 or TRBV6-3 and TRBJ1-5; TRBD1 matches at 9 bases. CDR3 length: 19 residues. Trimming took 4 bases from V and 1 from J; bases not matched to a gene: 14. The germline V gene encodes CDR1 MNHEY and CDR2 SVGEGT.

The rearrangement links TRBV15 to TRBJ2-3; no definite D call. Germline-derived CDR1 and CDR2 are LNHNV and YYDKDF (reference sequence). V lost 0 bases and J 2 bases, leaving 9 bases between the germline ends. This CDR3 has 15 residues. This chain's CDR3 is CATSRDRLSTDTQYF. CDR3 coding DNA: TGTGCCACCAGCAGAGACCGACTTTCCACAGATACGCAGTATTTT.

The rearrangement uses TRBV11-2 and TRBJ1-2; 7 bases are shared with TRBD1. The V gene's germline CDR1 is SGHAT and CDR2 FQNNGV. J was trimmed by 0 bases and V by 5 bases; bases with no gene match: 3. This CDR3 comprises 14 residues. Here the CDR3 DNA reads TGTGCCAGCAGCCCCGGGACAGCTAACTATGGCTACACCTTC. It translates to CASSPGTANYGYTF.

V gene TRBV5-1 combines with J gene TRBJ1-1; D is possibly TRBD1 (6 bases). Trimming removed 3 bases at V and 2 bases at J, with 11 bases between. The CDR3 covers 14 residues. The germline CDR1 and CDR2 sequences are SGHRS and YFSETQ. In DNA, the CDR3 is TGCGCCAGCAGCTCCAGGGGCGAAAACACTGAAGCTTTCTTT. It codes for CASSSRGENTEAFF.

This clone has just one count. This chain links TRBV24-1 with TRBJ2-1, with 8 bases lining up with TRBD2. V lost 4 bases, J lost 2 bases, and 12 bases stayed unmatched. The germline CDR1 and CDR2 sequences are KGHDR and SFDVKD. This CDR3 region has 18 residues. The CDR3 DNA is TGTGCCACCAGTGAAACCAGCGGGGGCACAATAACCTACAATGAGCAGTTCTTC. This codes for CATSETSGGTITYNEQFF.

This chain connects TRBV6-4 to TRBJ2-5; D might be TRBD1 (6 bases). There are 15 residues in the CDR3. Looked up from germline, CDR1 is MRHNA and CDR2 is SNTAGT. Trimming took off 2 bases at V and 5 bases at J, with 15 bases between the two ends. CDR3: CASSDPGTQGETQYF. The CDR3 nucleotides are TGTGCCAGCAGTGACCCCGGGACCCAGGGGGAGACCCAGTACTTC.

The chain couples TRBV30 to TRBJ1-1, with D hard to call. Trimming removed 1 base at V and 5 bases at J, with 23 bases between. Germline CDR1 reads GTSNPN; CDR2 reads SVGIG (reference sequence). CDR3 length: 17 residues. The CDR3 protein is CAWSALRARSPETEAFF. The CDR3, as DNA: TGTGCCTGGAGTGCCTTGCGGGCCCGAAGTCCCGAAACTGAAGCTTTCTTT.